The 21 T cell receptor beta chains listed next were all sequenced from one sample in a study of T-cell memory formation after mild COVID-19. TCRdb re-called the 5' RACE reads with MiXCR, one entry per CDR3 protein. The sample lists 400,000 to 450,000 distinct CDR3 sequences; roughly 18% were seen once. Material: PBMCs or a T cell subset sorted from them (not recorded which). These receptor sequences come from a man aged 18-30 years who had mild COVID-19 (a few samples of this study predate the infection). Cell type and time point are not known.

This clonotype was counted a few times. This chain links TRBV11-1 with TRBJ2-7; 7 nucleotides line up with TRBD1. This CDR3 has 14 residues. The V segment lost 6 bases and the J segment 2 bases; nucleotides outside the gene matches: 7. The germline gives CDR1 SGHAT, CDR2 FQDESV (reference sequence). The CDR3 loop reads CASSPDTGAYEQYV. The CDR3 DNA is TGTGCCAGCAGTCCGGACACAGGGGCCTACGAGCAGTACGTC.

This clonotype was counted a few times. CDR3 residues: CASSFNLRGEETQYF. In DNA form, the CDR3 reads TGTGCCAGCAGCTTCAACCTTAGGGGCGAAGAGACCCAGTACTTC. The chain recombines TRBV7-2 with TRBJ2-5; tentative D call: TRBD1 (5 bases). CDR3 size: 15 residues. Trimming took 3 bases from V and 3 from J, leaving 14 bases between them. Germline CDR1 SGHTA, CDR2 FQGNSA.

Details on this clonotype: A much larger clone differs by one base, so this may be a read error. The chain recombines TRBV5-1 with TRBJ2-3, with a weak D call TRBD2 (7 bases). V was trimmed by 1 base and J by 4 bases, leaving 16 bases between them. CDR3 size: 16 residues. CDR1 is SGHRS, CDR2 YFSETQ, per germline. The CDR3 DNA reads TGCGCCAGCAGCTTGTATAGGGGGGGAAAGGCAGATACGCAGTATTTT. The encoded protein is CASSLYRGGKADTQYF.

The chain recombines TRBV18 with TRBJ1-1, with TRBD1 matching over 7 bases. V was pared by 3 bases and J by 5 bases, with 15 bases of the junction left unmatched. The CDR3 spans 17 residues. Germline V CDR1 and CDR2: KGHSH, LQKENI. The CDR3 loop reads CASSPVRRGPAGTEAFF. In DNA, the CDR3 is TGTGCCAGCTCACCGGTTAGGAGGGGGCCGGCCGGAACTGAAGCTTTCTTT.

The chain is built from TRBV21-1 and TRBJ1-1; the table's D call, TRBD1, has no DNA check behind it. TRBV21-1 is a documented pseudogene. CDR3 length equals 15 residues. DNA for the CDR3: TGTGCCAGCAGCCAGACAGGGGAAAGAGACACTGAAGCTTTCTTT. This gives the protein CASSQTGERDTEAFF.

The chain uses TRBV15 and TRBJ2-7; 9 nucleotides align to TRBD2. Germline CDR1 LNHNV, CDR2 YYDKDF (reference sequence). CDR3 length equals 15 residues. The trim removed 5 bases at V and 0 bases at J, leaving 5 bases unmatched. The CDR3 protein is CATSVQRGDSYEQYF. The CDR3 region has the DNA TGTGCCACCAGCGTCCAGCGGGGGGACTCCTACGAGCAGTACTTC.

The chain links TRBV9 to TRBJ2-3; D is unclear. The CDR3 consists of 16 residues. Germline CDR1 reads SGDLS; CDR2 reads YYNGEE. V lost 3 bases and J 2 bases, leaving 16 bases between the germline ends. The CDR3 loop reads CASSARRFPDTDTQYF. Written as DNA, the CDR3 is TGTGCCAGCAGCGCCCGGCGGTTCCCGGACACAGATACGCAGTATTTT.

The gene calls are TRBV9 and TRBJ1-1, with D perhaps matching TRBD1 (6 bases). The germline V gene encodes CDR1 SGDLS and CDR2 YYNGEE. This CDR3 is built from 16 residues. Trimming left V 7 bases short and J 0 bases short, with 19 bases between. CDR3 loop: CASAPWGATMNTEAFF. In nucleotides, the CDR3 is TGTGCCAGCGCCCCATGGGGGGCCACAATGAACACTGAAGCTTTCTTT.

There are a few counts of this clonotype. The genes are TRBV5-6 and TRBJ1-6, with D perhaps matching TRBD1 (5 bases). Germline-derived CDR1 and CDR2 are SGHDT and YYEEEE. CDR3 length: 14 amino acids. V was pared by 1 base and J by 10 bases, with 12 bases between. The CDR3 coding sequence is TGTGCCAGCAGCTTGCGCAGGGTAACCTCACCCCTCCACTTT. Residues: CASSLRRVTSPLHF.

This clonotype has ten or more counts. The chain employs TRBV6-5 and TRBJ2-7; tentatively, D is TRBD2 (5 bases). V lost 2 bases and J 4 bases, leaving 9 bases between the germline ends. This CDR3 is built from 13 residues. Germline-derived CDR1 and CDR2 are MNHEY and SVGAGI. The CDR3 DNA reads TGTGCCAGCAGTTACGGGTGGAGGTACGAGCAGTACTTC. Amino acid sequence: CASSYGWRYEQYF.

This clonotype was seen a handful of times. The V and J genes are TRBV5-1 and TRBJ2-2; no definite D call. Per germline, CDR1 SGHRS and CDR2 YFSETQ. V lost 1 base to trimming and J lost 0 bases, with 7 bases between them. This CDR3 spans 15 amino acids. This CDR3 reads CASSLRATNTGELFF. As DNA, the CDR3 is TGCGCCAGCAGCTTGAGGGCTACGAACACCGGGGAGCTGTTTTTT. The full variable domain, its missing parts supplied by reference TRBV5-1 and TRBJ2-2, is KAGVTQTPRYLIKTRGQQVTLSCSPISGHRSVSWYQQTPGQGLQFLFEYFSETQRNKGNFPGRFSGRQFSNSRSEMNVSTLELGDSALYLCASSLRATNTGELFFGEGSRLTVL.

This chain links TRBV4-3 with TRBJ1-2; 7 bases agree with TRBD1. Unmatched junction bases numbered 21, after V lost 0 bases and J lost 8 bases. Looked up from germline, CDR1 is LGHNA and CDR2 is YSLEER. The length of the CDR3 is 19 residues. The CDR3 sequence is CASSQDFERDSTPRGGYTF. The CDR3, as DNA: TGCGCCAGCAGCCAAGATTTCGAAAGGGACAGCACGCCCCGGGGAGGCTACACCTTC.

This clonotype was detected a few times. The chain recombines TRBV5-1 with TRBJ2-2; perhaps TRBD1 as D (6 bases). Deletions cut 3 bases from V and 6 bases from J, with 12 bases between. The CDR3 is 14 residues long. The germline V gene encodes CDR1 SGHRS and CDR2 YFSETQ. CDR3 amino acids: CASSSGTLPGELFF. For the CDR3, the DNA is TGCGCCAGCAGCTCCGGGACACTCCCCGGGGAGCTGTTTTTT.

This clonotype was found a few times. The chain combines TRBV5-1 with TRBJ2-5; D possibly corresponds to TRBD1 (6 bases). V was trimmed by 3 bases and J by 4 bases, leaving 28 bases between them. Germline assignment: CDR1 SGHRS and CDR2 YFSETQ. CDR3 length equals 19 residues. CDR3: CASSSTANPGHQGPETQYF. CDR3 nucleotide sequence: TGCGCCAGCAGCTCCACAGCGAACCCGGGACACCAGGGACCAGAGACCCAGTACTTC.

This clonotype was counted only a few times. The rearrangement links TRBV6-6 to TRBJ1-4; D unclear. V was clipped by 2 bases and J by 3 bases, with 7 bases between them. Germline CDR1 MNHNY, CDR2 SVGAGI (reference sequence). This CDR3 is 14 amino acids long. In nucleotides, the CDR3 is TGTGCCAGCAGTTACAACGCGGCTAATGAAAAACTGTTTTTT. Translating it yields CASSYNAANEKLFF.

This clonotype has at least ten counts. V and J are TRBV4-3 and TRBJ2-3, with D hard to call. Germline V gene lookup returns CDR1 LGHNA and CDR2 YSLEER. The CDR3 has 13 amino acids. Trimming left V 3 bases short and J 5 bases short, with 9 bases between. The CDR3 loop is CASSQIRGDTQYF. DNA for the CDR3: TGCGCCAGCAGCCAGATCCGCGGAGATACGCAGTATTTT.

J is TRBJ1-4 and V is TRBV6-6; possibly TRBD1 for D (6 bases). The V gene lost 6 bases and the J gene lost 8 bases, with 22 bases spanning the gap. Germline loops: CDR1 MNHNY, CDR2 SVGAGI (reference sequence). The CDR3 has 16 amino acids. CDR3 sequence (DNA): TGTGCCAGCAGACCCGGACAGCCTAAATCGGGGGAAAAACTGTTTTTT. It encodes CASRPGQPKSGEKLFF.

This clonotype was seen only a few times. This sequence joins TRBV2 and TRBJ1-2; no clear D. In germline, CDR1 is SNHLY, CDR2 FYNNEI. The V gene lost 8 bases and the J gene lost 2 bases, with 6 bases spanning the gap. The length of the CDR3 is 11 residues. In DNA form, the CDR3 reads TGTGCCAGCTTAGAAAACTATGGCTACACCTTC. Translated: CASLENYGYTF.

This clonotype was recorded many times. This sequence joins TRBV5-1 and TRBJ2-3; the D is unclear. The germline V gene has CDR1 SGHRS and CDR2 YFSETQ. V lost 0 bases, J lost 6 bases, and 11 bases lay in between. The CDR3 is 14 amino acids. Written as DNA, the CDR3 is TGCGCCAGCAGCTTGGGAATCTCCCAGGATACGCAGTATTTT. This gives the protein CASSLGISQDTQYF.

This clonotype was found a few times. The CDR3 region has the DNA TGCGCCAGCATGGATACGATCGACAGGAACTCCTACAATGAGCAGTTCTTC. It is translated as CASMDTIDRNSYNEQFF. The chain carries TRBV5-1 and TRBJ2-1; a possible D gene is TRBD1 (6 bases). With 6 bases removed from V and 0 bases from J, the gap between germline ends came to 19 bases. Germline CDR1 and CDR2: SGHRS and YFSETQ. The CDR3 is 17 amino acids. The full variable domain, in which reference TRBV5-1 and TRBJ2-1 provide the parts outside the CDR3, is KAGVTQTPRYLIKTRGQQVTLSCSPISGHRSVSWYQQTPGQGLQFLFEYFSETQRNKGNFPGRFSGRQFSNSRSEMNVSTLELGDSALYLCASMDTIDRNSYNEQFFGPGTRLTVL.

V usage is TRBV7-9 and J usage is TRBJ2-3, with 9 nucleotides matching TRBD1. Germline V gene data show CDR1 as SEHNR and CDR2 as FQNEAQ (reference sequence). This CDR3 comprises 14 residues. With V trimmed by 3 bases and J by 9 bases, 7 bases remained unmatched. The CDR3 loop reads CASSLDRGIPTQYF. The DNA of the CDR3 is TGTGCCAGCAGCTTGGACAGGGGAATACCCACGCAGTATTTT.